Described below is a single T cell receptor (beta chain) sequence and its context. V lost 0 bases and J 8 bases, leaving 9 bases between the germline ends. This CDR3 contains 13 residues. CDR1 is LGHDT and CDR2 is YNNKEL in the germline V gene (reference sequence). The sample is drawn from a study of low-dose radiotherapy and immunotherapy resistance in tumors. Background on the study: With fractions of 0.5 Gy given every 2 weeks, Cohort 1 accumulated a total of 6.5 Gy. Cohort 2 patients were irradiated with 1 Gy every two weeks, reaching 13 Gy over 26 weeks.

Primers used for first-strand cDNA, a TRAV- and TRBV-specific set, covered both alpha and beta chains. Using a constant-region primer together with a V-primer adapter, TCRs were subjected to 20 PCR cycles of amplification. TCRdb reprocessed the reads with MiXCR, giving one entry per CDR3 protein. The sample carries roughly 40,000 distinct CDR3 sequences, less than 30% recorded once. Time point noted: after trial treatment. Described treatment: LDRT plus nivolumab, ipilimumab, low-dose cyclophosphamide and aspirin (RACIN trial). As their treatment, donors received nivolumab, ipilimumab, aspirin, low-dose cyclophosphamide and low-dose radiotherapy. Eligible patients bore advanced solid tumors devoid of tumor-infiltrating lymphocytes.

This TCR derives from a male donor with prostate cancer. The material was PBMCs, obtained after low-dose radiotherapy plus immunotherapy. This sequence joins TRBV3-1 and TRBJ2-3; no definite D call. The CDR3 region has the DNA TGTGCCAGCAGCCAAGATACGGTGGGTACGCAGTATTTT. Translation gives CASSQDTVGTQYF.